The next 16 T cell receptor delta chains were all read from a single sample in a study of γδ T cells in repeated Plasmodium falciparum infection. TCRdb redid clone calling on the multiplex PCR reads using CATT. The sample has roughly 48,000 delta-chain clones; around 1.6% are singletons. Flow sorting of PBMC yielded separate Vgamma9/Vdelta2+ and Vdelta2-negative gammadelta T cell populations for bulk repertoire analysis. Sample: gamma-delta T cells from blood. These TCRs come from a pool of human donors (malaria-infected and uninfected, not separated).

The table lists this clone with many counts. This is likely an artifact of a read error, given a far larger clone one base away. This chain connects TRDV1 to TRDJ1; D may be TRDD2 or TRDD3 (7 bases each). Germline V gene lookup returns CDR1 TSWWSYY and CDR2 QGS. V lost 4 bases and J lost 0, with 30 bases in between. The CDR3 runs 21 residues. CDR3 in DNA: TGTGCTCTTGGGGTACTAGGGTTTCCTTCCTTCCTGGGGGGTTACACCGATAAACTCATCTTT. Its protein is CALGVLGFPSFLGGYTDKLIF.

This clone was counted between two and nine times. For this DNA, TCRdb reports the protein of a much larger clone, which diverges at residue 16, most likely from a read error; the protein presented here is translated directly from the DNA. This rearrangement joins TRDV1 to TRDJ1; 7 bases match TRDD2. CDR1 and CDR2 from the germline V gene are TSWWSYY and QGS. This CDR3 contains 19 residues. CDR3 sequence reads: CALGKPLPFLRINTDRLIF. In DNA form, the CDR3 reads TGTGCTCTTGGGAAGCCACTACCTTTCCTACGGATCAACACCGATAGACTCATCTTT.

This clone was observed at least ten times. This likely traces to a read error, being one base from a far larger clone. The sample holds other DNA sequences that translate to the same CDR3. The chain combines TRDV1 with TRDJ1; D may correspond to TRDD2 or TRDD3 (7 bases each). The V end was cut by 3 bases, the J end by 0 bases, with 29 bases between. The germline CDR1 and CDR2 sequences are TSWWSYY and QGS. This CDR3 spans 21 amino acids. For the CDR3, the DNA is TGTGCTCTTGGGGAGCTAGGGTTTCCTTCCTTCCTGGGGGGTTACACCGATAAACTCATCTTT. Translated, it gives CALGELGFPSFLGGYTDKLIF.

In its sample, this clone was seen a few times. TCRdb's protein, taken from a much larger clone, differs from this DNA's translation at residue 3, likely owing to a read error; the protein displayed comes from the DNA. This chain links TRDV1 with TRDJ1, with 11 bases lining up with TRDD3. The germline V gene encodes CDR1 TSWWSYY and CDR2 QGS. The CDR3 runs 23 residues. This CDR3 is CAFGELEGPVNVLGDKDTDKLIF. The CDR3 DNA follows: TGTGCTTTTGGGGAATTAGAAGGACCCGTGAACGTACTGGGGGATAAAGACACCGATAAACTCATCTTT.

This clone was seen a handful of times. A read error is the likely source, as a far larger clone sits one nucleotide away. The same CDR3 also results from other DNA sequences found in this sample. V gene TRDV1 combines with J gene TRDJ1, with D tentatively TRDD3 (6 bases). Because TCRdb records no J gene, it was assigned here through a match of the DNA to germline. This CDR3 is built from 14 residues. CDR1 and CDR2 (germline): TSWWSYY, QGS. The CDR3 region is CALGDLTSADKLIF. The CDR3 DNA reads TGTGCTCTCGGGGATTTAACCAGTGCCGATAAACTCATCTTT.

To note about this clone: TCRdb's listed protein matches a much larger clone and diverges from this DNA's translation at residue 20, likely through a read error; the protein shown comes from the DNA. This sequence joins TRDV1 and TRDJ3, with 12 bases fitting TRDD3. The J gene was not available in TCRdb and was assigned here by matching the DNA to germline segments. This CDR3 spans 23 amino acids. CDR1 is TSWWSYY, CDR2 QGS, per germline. This chain's CDR3 is CALGERALLGDTVSSWDTRRMFF. In DNA, the CDR3 is TGTGCTCTTGGGGAAAGAGCACTACTGGGGGATACAGTATCCTCCTGGGACACCCGACGGATGTTTTTC.

This clone was detected only a few times. TCRdb's protein, taken from a much larger clone, differs from this DNA's translation at residue 20, likely owing to a read error; the protein displayed comes from the DNA. This chain links TRDV1 with TRDJ1; 10 bases are a match to TRDD3. CDR1 is TSWWSYY and CDR2 is QGS in the germline V gene. CDR3 size: 23 residues. CDR3 amino acids: CALGELAHQIGDGGYQPTDRLIF. The CDR3 DNA reads TGTGCTCTTGGGGAACTAGCCCATCAAATTGGAGATGGGGGATACCAACCCACCGATAGACTCATCTTT.

Many counts were recorded for this clone. This CDR3 is also generated by other DNA sequences in the sample. The V and J genes are TRDV1 and TRDJ1; D is perhaps TRDD3 (5 bases). The CDR3 has 17 amino acids. V lost 5 bases to trimming and J lost 3 bases, with 22 bases between them. Germline CDR1 is TSWWSYY and CDR2 is QGS. This chain's CDR3 is CALGWREWIFPPDKLIF. The CDR3 coding sequence is TGTGCTCTTGGGTGGCGAGAGTGGATATTCCCCCCCGATAAACTCATCTTT.

This clone came up many times. This chain connects TRDV1 to TRDJ1; TRDD3 matches at 13 bases. The CDR3 has 22 residues. Germline CDR1 and CDR2: TSWWSYY and QGS. V lost 3 bases and J lost 0; bases outside the gene matches: 19. The DNA of the CDR3 is TGTGCTCTTGGGGACCCGGCCTTCCCCGGTACTGGGGGATACGGGTACACCGATAAACTCATCTTT. Residues: CALGDPAFPGTGGYGYTDKLIF.

This clone was detected many times. The chain employs TRDV1 and TRDJ1, with 13 positions matching TRDD3. J gave up 0 bases and V 5 bases, and 30 bases lay outside the gene matches. CDR1 is TSWWSYY, CDR2 QGS, per germline. This CDR3 region has 25 residues. In nucleotides, the CDR3 is TGTGCTCTTGGGAGCCTTCCGCGAGGCCTTACTGGGGGATACGCGTTTCCCCCGTACACCGATAAACTCATCTTT. Protein: CALGSLPRGLTGGYAFPPYTDKLIF.

This clone showed up many times. The gene calls are TRDV2 and TRDJ1, with TRDD3 matching over 9 bases. After removal of 1 base from V and 0 bases from J, the junction contained 11 bases not matched to a gene. The CDR3 contains 18 residues. The V gene's germline CDR1 is GEAIGNYY and CDR2 EKD. The DNA of the CDR3 is TGTGCCTGTGACACAACGGAAACTGGGGGAACGTACACCGATAAACTCATCTTT. It codes for CACDTTETGGTYTDKLIF.

A remark on this clone: Translating this DNA gives a protein that differs at residue 14 from the TCRdb one, which belongs to a much larger clone; a read error is likely, and the protein shown is this translation. J is TRDJ1 and V is TRDV2, with 11 bases identical to TRDD3. TCRdb lists no J gene, so it was determined here by aligning the DNA to germline. CDR3 length: 17 residues. Germline V gene sequence: CDR1 GEAIGNYY, CDR2 EKD. The CDR3 protein is CACDSVLGDRTSDRLIF. In nucleotides, the CDR3 is TGTGCCTGTGACTCAGTACTGGGGGATAGAACATCCGATAGACTCATCTTT.

Of note for this clone: This probably arose from a read error, given a far larger clone one base away. This same CDR3 is encoded by further DNA sequences in the sample. This chain uses TRDV1 with TRDJ1; 9 positions agree with TRDD2. TCRdb lists no J gene, so it was determined here by aligning the DNA to germline. The CDR3 has 21 residues. The junction had 20 bases not matched to a gene; V was cut back by 0 bases and J by 3 bases. Germline V lookup: CDR1 TSWWSYY, CDR2 QGS. The CDR3 loop reads CALGELANLPTSTVGSDKLIF. The CDR3 DNA reads as TGTGCTCTTGGGGAACTAGCCAACCTTCCTACGTCAACGGTTGGGTCCGATAAACTCATCTTT.

This clone was counted only a few times. The protein that TCRdb holds for this DNA derives from a much larger clone and differs from the translated DNA at residue 17, which likely indicates a read error; the protein shown here is translated from the DNA. The J gene is TRDJ1, the V gene TRDV1; 11 positions match TRDD3. Germline V gene lookup returns CDR1 TSWWSYY and CDR2 QGS. The CDR3 runs 19 residues. This CDR3 is CAPPLYWGIGRGSTDKPIF. CDR3 DNA sequence: TGTGCTCCCCCGCTGTACTGGGGGATAGGGCGAGGTTCTACCGATAAACCCATCTTT.

Comment on this clone: A far larger clone is off by one base, so a read error is likely. Different DNA sequences within this sample yield the same CDR3. The J gene has no call, while the V gene is TRDV1; the table's D call, TRDD3, has no DNA check behind it. The CDR3 is 16 residues long. CDR1 and CDR2 from the germline V gene are TSWWSYY and QGS. The CDR3 protein is CALGGTRWGYTDKLIF. The CDR3 bases are TGTGCTCTTGGGGGCACACGATGGGGATACACCGATAAACTCATCTTC.

This clone showed up just a few times. The translation of this DNA and the TCRdb protein of a much larger clone differ at residue 5, probably owing to a read error; the protein shown here is translated from the DNA. The chain combines TRDV1 with TRDJ1, with D maybe TRDD3 (6 bases). Germline matching of the DNA provided the J gene here, since TCRdb leaves it blank. CDR3 length: 22 amino acids. Trimming shortened V by 4 bases and J by 5 bases, and 38 bases separated the two germline ends. Looked up from germline, CDR1 is TSWWSYY and CDR2 is QGS. The CDR3 sequence is CALGGPPRGRGRSGAVLDKLIF. CDR3 DNA: TGTGCTCTTGGGGGACCCCCGCGGGGTCGGGGGCGTTCTGGGGCTGTCCTGGATAAACTCATCTTT.